The sequence of this TCR beta chain was determined in a study of cytomegalovirus exposure and HLA in healthy donors. General study points: As a later analysis showed, a missense DCLRE1C variant was linked to trimming of TCR beta V- and J-genes.

The PCR used 60 Vbeta and 13 Jbeta primers. Repertoires were generated with immunoSEQ multiplex PCR, while TCRdb's copy carries only in-frame clones and drops some. This specimen shows about 160,000 clones; the ten leading clones hold 2.1%. This CDR3 spans 14 amino acids. Germline CDR1 reads SGDLS; CDR2 reads YYNGEE. V was pared by 5 bases and J by 2 bases, with 6 bases of the junction left unmatched. About this clone: Its antigen is undetermined.

This TCR came from a man aged 25-45 years in good health and CMV-seronegative. Sequencing used PBMCs. The rearrangement joins TRBV9 to TRBJ2-7; TRBD1 matches 8 bases. CDR3 region: CASSRTGSPYEQYF. CDR3 sequence (DNA): TGTGCCAGCAGTCGGACAGGGTCCCCCTACGAGCAGTACTTC.